The subject of this entry is one T cell receptor (beta chain). Its antigen is not identified. The J segment lost 2 bases and the V segment lost 6 bases, leaving 3 bases of the junction unmatched. This CDR3 has 13 amino acids. Germline CDR1 reads SNHLY; CDR2 reads FYNNEI. These data are taken from a study of shared clonotypes between healthy human individuals. In the study overall: The donor group consisted of two women and three men, aged 18 to 49.

Clones were read by immunoSEQ multiplex PCR, and TCRdb kept only the in-frame ones, dropping some. The table records nearly 500,000 clones, 70% to 80% of them present only once. Findings of the study overall: Having only a few donors restricted how much genetic and exposure-history diversity was captured.

With unsorted samples, genomic DNA was obtained from some 100 million PBMCs. This chain uses TRBV2 with TRBJ1-2; 7 bases are shared with TRBD1. The TCR originated in a woman aged 40 to 55 in good health. Some clones in this sample may be carry-over from other donors' samples. Input material: PBMCs. The CDR3 coding sequence is TGTGCCAGCAGCGTGGGACAGAACTATGGCTACACCTTC. It translates to CASSVGQNYGYTF.